Below, 14 T cell receptor beta chains from the same sample are listed, as sequenced in a study of shared clonotypes between healthy human individuals. Only in-frame clones appear in the TCRdb table, and some are missing; sequencing was by immunoSEQ multiplex PCR. The table lists around 530,000 clones, 70% to 80% of them singletons, with 12% in the top ten. Specimen: PBMCs. The receptors here all came from a woman between 40 and 55 years old in good health. Some clones in this sample may be carry-over from other donors' samples.

The genes are TRBV2 and TRBJ1-1; D is unresolved. CDR1 is SNHLY, CDR2 FYNNEI, per germline. The length of the CDR3 is 13 residues. Deletions cut 7 bases from V and 4 bases from J, with 13 bases between. In DNA, the CDR3 is TGTGCCAGCATGATTGGGGTAGGCACTGAAGCTTTCTTT. Translating gives CASMIGVGTEAFF.

The rearrangement links TRBV19 to TRBJ2-5; the D gene is possibly TRBD2 (6 bases). Trimming took off 5 bases at V and 4 bases at J, with 20 bases between the two ends. The CDR3 is made up of 16 amino acids. Germline-derived CDR1 and CDR2 are LNHDA and SQIVND (reference sequence). CDR3 in amino acids: CASSPRVGLATETQYF. Here the CDR3 DNA reads TGTGCCAGTAGTCCGCGCGTGGGACTGGCGACAGAGACCCAGTACTTC.

The V gene is TRBV9, the J gene TRBJ2-1; 10 bases are shared with TRBD2. V shed 0 bases, J shed 2 bases, and the junction held 5 bases outside the gene matches. The CDR3 sequence is 17 residues long. Germline V gene lookup returns CDR1 SGDLS and CDR2 YYNGEE. In nucleotides, the CDR3 is TGTGCCAGCAGCGTAGAGTCTAGCGGGAGTCCCTACAATGAGCAGTTCTTC. Translated: CASSVESSGSPYNEQFF.

This sequence joins TRBV7-9 and TRBJ1-4, with 10 bases aligning to TRBD1. Losses at the gene ends were 5 bases for V and 5 bases for J; bases not matched to a gene: 5. CDR1 is SEHNR and CDR2 is FQNEAQ in the germline V gene (reference sequence). This CDR3 is 15 amino acids long. CDR3 nucleotide sequence: TGTGCCAGCAGCCCCATGACAGGGGGCAATGAAAAACTGTTTTTT. Encoded protein: CASSPMTGGNEKLFF.

The chain couples TRBV5-6 to TRBJ1-3; the D is unclear. Trimming pared 0 bases from V and 4 bases from J, leaving 2 bases between. CDR3 length: 12 amino acids. The V gene's germline CDR1 is SGHDT and CDR2 YYEEEE. CDR3 in amino acids: CASSLEGNTIYF. In DNA, the CDR3 is TGTGCCAGCAGCTTGGAAGGAAACACCATATATTTT.

This chain connects TRBV6-6 to TRBJ2-7, with 11 bases lining up with TRBD1. V was clipped by 5 bases and J by 4 bases; unmatched bases: 7. The CDR3 loop spans 15 amino acids. Germline V gives CDR1 MNHNY, CDR2 SVGAGI (reference sequence). Here the CDR3 DNA reads TGTGCCAGCAGTCTACCGGGACAGGGGGTTTACGAGCAGTACTTC. Encoded protein: CASSLPGQGVYEQYF.

The chain employs TRBV5-1 and TRBJ1-2; TRBD1 matches 10 bases. Germline V CDR1 and CDR2: SGHRS, YFSETQ. The V segment lost 3 bases and the J segment 4 bases; nucleotides outside the gene matches: 6. CDR3 length: 15 residues. CDR3 DNA sequence: TGCGCCAGCAGCTGGGGACAGGGGCCCTCCTATGGCTACACCTTC. This gives the protein CASSWGQGPSYGYTF.

The chain carries TRBV25-1 and TRBJ1-1; no clear D. The CDR3 length is 14 residues. The V gene lost 4 bases and the J gene lost 0 bases, with 9 bases spanning the gap. From germline, CDR1 is MGHDK and CDR2 SYGVNS. As DNA, the CDR3 is TGTGCCAGCAGTGCGGGAAACATGAACACTGAAGCTTTCTTT. This translates into CASSAGNMNTEAFF.

The rearrangement joins TRBV18 to TRBJ1-3; no firm D call. Trimming took 0 bases from V and 1 from J, leaving 7 bases between them. Germline V gene lookup returns CDR1 KGHSH and CDR2 LQKENI. The CDR3 is 15 amino acids. The CDR3 sequence: CASSPPTLSGNTIYF. The CDR3 DNA sequence: TGTGCCAGCTCACCACCGACGTTATCTGGAAACACCATATATTTT.

This sequence joins TRBV5-5 and TRBJ1-2, with D perhaps matching TRBD1 (6 bases). Trimming cost V 6 bases and J 8 bases, with 26 bases left between them. Per the germline V gene, CDR1 is SGHKS and CDR2 is YYEKEE (reference sequence). This CDR3 has 16 residues. CDR3 loop: CASNYRDTDKSKGYTF. CDR3 DNA sequence: TGTGCCAGCAACTACCGGGACACAGACAAGTCGAAAGGCTACACCTTC.

Notes on this clone: Other nucleotide sequences from this sample produce the same CDR3. J is TRBJ2-1 and V is TRBV19, with TRBD2 matching over 12 bases. Germline V gene lookup returns CDR1 LNHDA and CDR2 SQIVND (reference sequence). J gave up 6 bases and V 3 bases, and 3 bases lay outside the gene matches. CDR3 length equals 15 residues. CDR3 loop: CASSIPGLAGNEQFF. The CDR3 DNA follows: TGTGCCAGTAGTATCCCGGGACTAGCGGGCAATGAGCAGTTCTTC. The full variable domain, in which reference TRBV19 and TRBJ2-1 provide the parts outside the CDR3, is DGGITQSPKYLFRKEGQNVTLSCEQNLNHDAMYWYRQDPGQGLRLIYYSQIVNDFQKGDIAEGYSVSREKKESFPLTVTSAQKNPTAFYLCASSIPGLAGNEQFFGPGTRLTVL.

This chain connects TRBV5-4 to TRBJ1-5; D call uncertain. The CDR3 loop spans 13 amino acids. Trimming pared 4 bases from V and 0 bases from J, leaving 5 bases between. The germline CDR1 and CDR2 sequences are SGHNT and YYREEE (reference sequence). For the CDR3, the DNA is TGTGCCAGCAGCCCCGGTAGCAATCAGCCCCAGCATTTT. Its protein product is CASSPGSNQPQHF.

The chain carries TRBV28 and TRBJ1-2; 7 bases are a match to TRBD1. CDR1 is MDHEN and CDR2 is SYDVKM in the germline V gene. The CDR3 runs 14 residues. After removal of 6 bases from V and 4 bases from J, the junction contained 8 bases not matched to a gene. As DNA, the CDR3 is TGTGCCAGCAGCCCGGGACAGTCCCCCTATGGCTACACCTTC. It encodes CASSPGQSPYGYTF.

The chain joins TRBV7-8 to TRBJ2-3, with D possibly TRBD2 on 6 matching bases. Deletions cut 0 bases from V and 0 bases from J, with 19 bases between. Germline V gives CDR1 SGHVS, CDR2 FQNEAQ. The CDR3 spans 19 residues. The CDR3 sequence is CASSLAGASVTTSTDTQYF. CDR3 in DNA: TGTGCCAGCAGCTTAGCGGGCGCTAGCGTTACCACTAGCACAGATACGCAGTATTTT. Looking up the rest from reference TRBV7-8 and TRBJ2-3 gives the full variable domain: GAGVSQSPRYKVAKRGQDVALRCDPISGHVSLFWYQQALGQGPEFLTYFQNEAQLDKSGLPSDRFFAERPEGSVSTLKIQRTQQEDSAVYLCASSLAGASVTTSTDTQYFGPGTRLTVL.